This record looks at one T cell receptor (beta chain) sequence and its context. This sample is drawn from a study of blood T cell repertoires in COVID-19. Study information: Spain, Italy and the United States supplied samples that represented acute and convalescent COVID-19.

Membership in each cohort depended on participant-reported clinical history. V was clipped by 5 bases and J by 0 bases; unmatched bases: 6. The CDR3 is 16 residues long. CDR1 and CDR2 from the germline V gene are GTSNPN and SVGIG (reference sequence). As originally analysed: Estimation of nucleated cell counts relied on the amplification of reference gene primers. Method: immunoSEQ multiplex PCR; TCRdb's copy keeps in-frame clones and lacks some. V and J calls and clone size come straight from that table; D and trimming were deduced from the DNA. Among about 400,000 clones listed, roughly 88% were seen once.

The sequence was collected from a woman aged 40-49 years with acute COVID-19. Sequencing was performed on PBMCs or T cells enriched from blood (not recorded which). The V gene is TRBV30, the J gene TRBJ1-6, with TRBD1 matching 8 bases. CDR3 bases: TGTGCCTGGGGGACAGGCGGGGGCTCCTATAATTCACCCCTCCACTTT. Residues: CAWGTGGGSYNSPLHF.